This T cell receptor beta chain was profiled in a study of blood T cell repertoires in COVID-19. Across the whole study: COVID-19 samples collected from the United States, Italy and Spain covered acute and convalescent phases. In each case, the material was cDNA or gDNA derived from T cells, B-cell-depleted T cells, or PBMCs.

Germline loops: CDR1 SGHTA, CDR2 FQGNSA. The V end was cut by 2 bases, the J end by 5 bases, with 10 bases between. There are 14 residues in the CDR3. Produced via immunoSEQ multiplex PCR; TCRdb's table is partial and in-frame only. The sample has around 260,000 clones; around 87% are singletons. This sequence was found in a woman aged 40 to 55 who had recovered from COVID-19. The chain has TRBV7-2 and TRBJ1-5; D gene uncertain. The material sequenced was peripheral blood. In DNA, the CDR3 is TGTGCCAGCAGCTTACGGGATCTACATCAGCCCCAGCATTTT. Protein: CASSLRDLHQPQHF.